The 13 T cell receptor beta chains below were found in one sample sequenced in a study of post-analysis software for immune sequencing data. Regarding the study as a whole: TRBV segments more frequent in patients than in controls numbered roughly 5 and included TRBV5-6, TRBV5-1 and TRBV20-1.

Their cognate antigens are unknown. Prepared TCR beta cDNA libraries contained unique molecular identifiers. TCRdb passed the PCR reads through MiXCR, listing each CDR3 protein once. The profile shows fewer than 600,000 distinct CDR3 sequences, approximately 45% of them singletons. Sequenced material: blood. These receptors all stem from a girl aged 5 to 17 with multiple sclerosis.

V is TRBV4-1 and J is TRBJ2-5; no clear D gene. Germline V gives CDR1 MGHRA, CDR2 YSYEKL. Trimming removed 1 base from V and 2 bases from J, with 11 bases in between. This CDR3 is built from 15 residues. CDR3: CASSQGLGEQETQYF. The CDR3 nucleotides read TGCGCCAGCAGCCAAGGTCTAGGAGAGCAAGAGACCCAGTACTTC.

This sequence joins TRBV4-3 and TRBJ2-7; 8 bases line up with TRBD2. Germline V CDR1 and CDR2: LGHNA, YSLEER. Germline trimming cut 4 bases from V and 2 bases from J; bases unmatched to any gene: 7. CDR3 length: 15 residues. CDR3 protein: CASSPYSGTAYEQYF. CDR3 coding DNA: TGCGCCAGCAGCCCCTATAGCGGGACCGCCTACGAGCAGTACTTC.

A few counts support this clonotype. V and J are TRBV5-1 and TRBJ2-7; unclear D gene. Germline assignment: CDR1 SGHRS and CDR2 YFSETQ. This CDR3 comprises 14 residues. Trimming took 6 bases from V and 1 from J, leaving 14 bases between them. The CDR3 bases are TGCGCCAGCACGGACGGCGCTGGGTCCTACGAGCAGTACTTC. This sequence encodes CASTDGAGSYEQYF.

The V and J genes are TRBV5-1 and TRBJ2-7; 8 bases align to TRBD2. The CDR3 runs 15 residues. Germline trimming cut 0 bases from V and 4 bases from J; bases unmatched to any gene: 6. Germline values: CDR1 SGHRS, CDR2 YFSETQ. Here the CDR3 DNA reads TGCGCCAGCAGCTTGGTTGCGGGAGGTTTTTACGAGCAGTACTTC. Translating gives CASSLVAGGFYEQYF.

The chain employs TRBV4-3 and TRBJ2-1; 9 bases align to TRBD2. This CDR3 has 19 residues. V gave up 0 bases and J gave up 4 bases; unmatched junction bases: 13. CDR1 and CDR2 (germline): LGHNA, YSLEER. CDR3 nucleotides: TGCGCCAGCAGCCAAGAATACAGCGGGAGGCCGAATCCGTACAATGAGCAGTTCTTC. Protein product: CASSQEYSGRPNPYNEQFF.

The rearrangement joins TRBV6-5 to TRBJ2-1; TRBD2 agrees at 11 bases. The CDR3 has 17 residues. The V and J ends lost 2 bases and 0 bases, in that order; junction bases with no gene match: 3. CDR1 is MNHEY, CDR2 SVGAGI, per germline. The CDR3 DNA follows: TGTGCCAGCAGTTACGCCGGACTAGCGGGCTCCTACAATGAGCAGTTCTTC. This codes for CASSYAGLAGSYNEQFF.

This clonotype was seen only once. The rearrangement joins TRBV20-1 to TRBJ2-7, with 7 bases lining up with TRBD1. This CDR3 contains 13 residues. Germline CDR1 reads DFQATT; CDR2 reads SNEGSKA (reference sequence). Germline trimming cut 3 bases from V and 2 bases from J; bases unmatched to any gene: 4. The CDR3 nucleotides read TGCAGTGCTAGGGGGGACAGCCCCTACGAGCAGTACTTC. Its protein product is CSARGDSPYEQYF.

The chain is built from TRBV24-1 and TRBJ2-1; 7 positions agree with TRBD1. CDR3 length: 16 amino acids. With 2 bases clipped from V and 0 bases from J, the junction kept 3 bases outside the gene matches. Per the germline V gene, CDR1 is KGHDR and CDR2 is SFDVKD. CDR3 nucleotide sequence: TGTGCCACCAGTGATTCGGGACAGAACTCCTACAATGAGCAGTTCTTC. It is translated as CATSDSGQNSYNEQFF.

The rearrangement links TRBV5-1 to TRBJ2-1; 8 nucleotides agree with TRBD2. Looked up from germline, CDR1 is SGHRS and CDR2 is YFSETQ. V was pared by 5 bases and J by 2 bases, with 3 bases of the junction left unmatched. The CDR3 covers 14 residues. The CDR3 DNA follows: TGCGCCAGCAGAGCGGGGGAAACCTACAATGAGCAGTTCTTC. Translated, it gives CASRAGETYNEQFF.

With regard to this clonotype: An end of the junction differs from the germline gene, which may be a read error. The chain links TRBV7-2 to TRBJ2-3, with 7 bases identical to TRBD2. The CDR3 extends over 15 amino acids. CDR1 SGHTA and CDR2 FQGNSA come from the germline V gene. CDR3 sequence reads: CASSLAGGLADTHYF. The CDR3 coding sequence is TGTGCCAGCAGCTTAGCGGGAGGGTTAGCAGATACGCACTATTTT.

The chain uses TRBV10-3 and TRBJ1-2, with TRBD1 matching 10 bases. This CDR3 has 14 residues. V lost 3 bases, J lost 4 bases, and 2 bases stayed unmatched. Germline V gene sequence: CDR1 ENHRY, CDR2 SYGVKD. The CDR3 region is CAISERTGGYGYTF. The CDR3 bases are TGTGCCATCAGTGAACGGACAGGGGGCTATGGCTACACCTTC.

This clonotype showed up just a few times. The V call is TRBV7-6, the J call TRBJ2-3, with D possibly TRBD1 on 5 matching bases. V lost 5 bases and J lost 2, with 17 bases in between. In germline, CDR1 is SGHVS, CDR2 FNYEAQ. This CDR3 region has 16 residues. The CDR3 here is CASSRPQGSVTDTQYF. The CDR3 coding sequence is TGTGCCAGCAGCCGACCGCAGGGATCGGTCACAGATACGCAGTATTTT.

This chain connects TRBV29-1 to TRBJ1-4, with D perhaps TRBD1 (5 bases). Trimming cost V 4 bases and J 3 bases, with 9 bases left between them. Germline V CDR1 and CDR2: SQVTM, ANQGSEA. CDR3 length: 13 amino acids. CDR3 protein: CSVGETANEKLFF. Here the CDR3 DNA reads TGCAGCGTTGGCGAGACAGCTAATGAAAAACTGTTTTTT.